This record covers a single T cell receptor (beta chain). Its antigen is unidentified. The junction differs from germline at one of its ends, possibly a read error. This record comes from a study of CD8+CD57+ T cells in acquired aplastic anemia. Background on the study: Sorted CD4+ and CD8+ cells yielded DNA averaging around 3.2 ug. General study results and limits: For CD8+ Simpson's diversity, patients and controls showed no significant difference.

Profiling that covered TCR beta VDJ and CDR3 relied on genomic DNA as its template. TCRdb reprocessed the reads via MiXCR and lists one record per CDR3 protein. The sample lists fewer than 250,000 distinct CDR3 sequences; about 44% were seen once. Germline CDR1 is KGHDR and CDR2 is SFDVKD. This CDR3 region has 14 residues. Sequencing was done on patients that had shown CD8+CD57+ cell expansion by flow cytometry. Every patient was diagnosed with severe acquired aplastic anemia. The study sampled blood from patients who had received no therapy. The chain links TRBV24-1 to TRBJ2-1; D may be TRBD1 or TRBD2 (5 bases each). Sequences were obtained from sorted CD4+, CD8+, or CD8+CD57+ T cells (not recorded which) from PBMCs. The source of this sequence is a human donor with aplastic anemia. CDR3 in DNA: TGTGCCGCCAGTAACCTCCGGGGCCTCAATGAGCAGTTCTTC. Its protein is CAASNLRGLNEQFF.